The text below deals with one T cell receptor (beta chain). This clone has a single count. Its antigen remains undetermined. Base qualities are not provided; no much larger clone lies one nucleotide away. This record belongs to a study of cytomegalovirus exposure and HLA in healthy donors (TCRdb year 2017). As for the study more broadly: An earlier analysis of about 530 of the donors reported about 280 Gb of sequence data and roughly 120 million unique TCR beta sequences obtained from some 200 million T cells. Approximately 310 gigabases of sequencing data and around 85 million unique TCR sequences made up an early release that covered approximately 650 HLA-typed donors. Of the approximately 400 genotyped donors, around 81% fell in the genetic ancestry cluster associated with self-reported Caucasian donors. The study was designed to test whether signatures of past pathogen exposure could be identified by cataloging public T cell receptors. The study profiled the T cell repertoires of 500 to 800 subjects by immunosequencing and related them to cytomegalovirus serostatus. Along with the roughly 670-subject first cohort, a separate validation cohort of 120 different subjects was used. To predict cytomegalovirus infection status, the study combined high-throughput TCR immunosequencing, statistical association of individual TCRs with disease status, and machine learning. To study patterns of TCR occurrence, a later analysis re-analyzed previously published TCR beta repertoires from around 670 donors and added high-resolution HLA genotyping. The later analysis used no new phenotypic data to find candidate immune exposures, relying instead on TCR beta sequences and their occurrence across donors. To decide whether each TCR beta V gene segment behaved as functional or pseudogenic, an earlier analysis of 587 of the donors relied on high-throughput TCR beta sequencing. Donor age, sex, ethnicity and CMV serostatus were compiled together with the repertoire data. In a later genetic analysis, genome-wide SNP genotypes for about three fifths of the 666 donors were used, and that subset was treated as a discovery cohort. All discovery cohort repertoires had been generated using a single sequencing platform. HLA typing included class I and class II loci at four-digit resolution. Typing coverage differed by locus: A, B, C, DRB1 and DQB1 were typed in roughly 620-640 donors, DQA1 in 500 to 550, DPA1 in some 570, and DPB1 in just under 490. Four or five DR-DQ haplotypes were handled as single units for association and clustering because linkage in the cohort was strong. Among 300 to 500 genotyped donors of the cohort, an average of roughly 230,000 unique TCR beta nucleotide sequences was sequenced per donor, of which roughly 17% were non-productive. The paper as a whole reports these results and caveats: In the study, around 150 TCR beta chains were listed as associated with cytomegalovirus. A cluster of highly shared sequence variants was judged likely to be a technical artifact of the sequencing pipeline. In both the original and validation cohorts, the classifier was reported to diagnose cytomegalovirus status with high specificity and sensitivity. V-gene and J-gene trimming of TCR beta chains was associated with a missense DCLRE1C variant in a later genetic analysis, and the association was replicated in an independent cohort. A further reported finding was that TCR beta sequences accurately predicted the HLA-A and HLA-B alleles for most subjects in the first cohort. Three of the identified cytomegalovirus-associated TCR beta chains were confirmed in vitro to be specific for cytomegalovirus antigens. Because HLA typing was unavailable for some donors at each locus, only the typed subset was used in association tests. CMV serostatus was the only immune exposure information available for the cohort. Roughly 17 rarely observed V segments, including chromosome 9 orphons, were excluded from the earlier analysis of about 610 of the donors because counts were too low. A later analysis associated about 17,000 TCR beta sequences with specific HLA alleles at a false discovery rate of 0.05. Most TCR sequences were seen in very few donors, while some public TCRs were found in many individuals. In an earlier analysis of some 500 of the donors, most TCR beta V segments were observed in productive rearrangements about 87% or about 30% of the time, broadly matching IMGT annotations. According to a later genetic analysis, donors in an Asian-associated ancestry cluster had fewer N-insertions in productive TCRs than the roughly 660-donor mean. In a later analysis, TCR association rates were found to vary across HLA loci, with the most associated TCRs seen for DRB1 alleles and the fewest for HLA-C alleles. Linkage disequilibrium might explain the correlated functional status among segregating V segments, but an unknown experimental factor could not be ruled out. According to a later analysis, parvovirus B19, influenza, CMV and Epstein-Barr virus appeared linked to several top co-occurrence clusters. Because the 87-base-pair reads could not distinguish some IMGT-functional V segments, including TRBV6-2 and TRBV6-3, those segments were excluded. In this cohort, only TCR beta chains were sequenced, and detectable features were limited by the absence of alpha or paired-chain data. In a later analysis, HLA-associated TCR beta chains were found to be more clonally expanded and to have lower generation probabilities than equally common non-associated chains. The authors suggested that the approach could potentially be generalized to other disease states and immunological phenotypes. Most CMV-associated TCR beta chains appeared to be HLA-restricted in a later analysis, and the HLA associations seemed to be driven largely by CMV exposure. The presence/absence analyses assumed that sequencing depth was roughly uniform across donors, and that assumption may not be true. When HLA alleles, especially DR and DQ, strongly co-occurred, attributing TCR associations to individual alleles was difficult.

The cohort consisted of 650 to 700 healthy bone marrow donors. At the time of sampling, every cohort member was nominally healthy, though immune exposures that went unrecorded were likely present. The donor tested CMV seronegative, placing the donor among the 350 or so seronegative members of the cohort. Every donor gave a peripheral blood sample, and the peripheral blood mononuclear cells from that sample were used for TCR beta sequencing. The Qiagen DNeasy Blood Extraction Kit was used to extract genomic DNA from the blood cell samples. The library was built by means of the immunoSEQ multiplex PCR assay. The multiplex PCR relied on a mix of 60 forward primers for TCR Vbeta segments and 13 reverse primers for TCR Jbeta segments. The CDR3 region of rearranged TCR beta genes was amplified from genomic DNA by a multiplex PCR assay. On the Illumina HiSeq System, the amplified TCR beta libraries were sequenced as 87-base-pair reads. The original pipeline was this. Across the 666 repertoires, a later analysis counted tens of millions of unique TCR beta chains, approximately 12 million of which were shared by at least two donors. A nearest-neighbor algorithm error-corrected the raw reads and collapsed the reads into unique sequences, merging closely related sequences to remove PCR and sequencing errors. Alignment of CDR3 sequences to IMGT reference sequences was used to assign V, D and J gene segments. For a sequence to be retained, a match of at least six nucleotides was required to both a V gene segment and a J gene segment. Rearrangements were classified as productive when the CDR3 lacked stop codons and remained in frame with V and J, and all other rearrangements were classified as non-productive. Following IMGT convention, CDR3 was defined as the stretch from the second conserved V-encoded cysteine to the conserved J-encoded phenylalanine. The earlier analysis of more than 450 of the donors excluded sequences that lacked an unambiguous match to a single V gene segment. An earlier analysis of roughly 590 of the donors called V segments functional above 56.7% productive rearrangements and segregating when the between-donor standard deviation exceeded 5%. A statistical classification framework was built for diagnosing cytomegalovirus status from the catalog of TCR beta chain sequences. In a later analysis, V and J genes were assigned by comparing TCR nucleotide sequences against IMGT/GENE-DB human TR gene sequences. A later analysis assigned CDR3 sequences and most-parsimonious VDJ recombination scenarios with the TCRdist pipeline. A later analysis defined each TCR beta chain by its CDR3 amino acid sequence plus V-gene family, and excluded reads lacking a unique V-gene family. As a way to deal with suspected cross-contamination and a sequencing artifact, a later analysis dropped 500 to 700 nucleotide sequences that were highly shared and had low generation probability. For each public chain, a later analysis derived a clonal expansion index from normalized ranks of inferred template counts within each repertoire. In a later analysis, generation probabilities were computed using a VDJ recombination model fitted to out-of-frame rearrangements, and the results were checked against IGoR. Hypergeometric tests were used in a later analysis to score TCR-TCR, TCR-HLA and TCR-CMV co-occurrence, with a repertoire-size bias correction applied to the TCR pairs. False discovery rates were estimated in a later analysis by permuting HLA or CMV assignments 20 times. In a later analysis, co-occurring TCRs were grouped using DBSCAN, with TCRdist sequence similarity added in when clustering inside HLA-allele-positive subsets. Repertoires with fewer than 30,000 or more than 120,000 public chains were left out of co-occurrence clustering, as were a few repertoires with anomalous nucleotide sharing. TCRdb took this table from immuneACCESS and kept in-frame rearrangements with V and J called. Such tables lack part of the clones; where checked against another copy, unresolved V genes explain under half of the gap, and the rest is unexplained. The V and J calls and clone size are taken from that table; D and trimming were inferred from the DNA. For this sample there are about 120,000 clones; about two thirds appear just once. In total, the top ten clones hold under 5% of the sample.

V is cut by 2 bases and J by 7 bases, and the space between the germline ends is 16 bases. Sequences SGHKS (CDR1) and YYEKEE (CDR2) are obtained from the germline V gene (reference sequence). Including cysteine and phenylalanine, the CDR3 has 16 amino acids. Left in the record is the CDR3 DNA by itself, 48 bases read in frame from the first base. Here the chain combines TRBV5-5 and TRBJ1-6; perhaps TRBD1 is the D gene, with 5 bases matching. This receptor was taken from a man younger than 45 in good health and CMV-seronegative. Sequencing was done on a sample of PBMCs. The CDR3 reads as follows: CASSLLRGDGNSPLHF. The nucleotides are TGTGCCAGCAGCTTACTAAGGGGTGACGGAAATTCACCCCTCCACTTT.